Reported below is one T cell receptor beta chain. The repertoire was sequenced with immunoSEQ multiplex PCR; TCRdb's copy has only in-frame clones and lacks some. The table includes some 250,000 clones, more than 70% detected once. With V trimmed by 4 bases and J by 0 bases, 4 bases remained unmatched. Germline CDR1 and CDR2: SGHRS and YFSETQ. The CDR3 is 15 amino acids. These data originate in a study of blood T cell repertoires in COVID-19. This sequence was found in a woman in her thirties or forties who had recovered from COVID-19. Sequencing was performed on peripheral blood. The gene calls are TRBV5-1 and TRBJ2-3, with 8 bases aligning to TRBD1. CDR3 protein: CASSQTGESTDTQYF. The CDR3 DNA follows: TGCGCCAGCAGCCAGACAGGGGAGAGCACAGATACGCAGTATTTT. Filled out from reference TRBV5-1 and TRBJ2-3, the complete variable domain reads KAGVTQTPRYLIKTRGQQVTLSCSPISGHRSVSWYQQTPGQGLQFLFEYFSETQRNKGNFPGRFSGRQFSNSRSEMNVSTLELGDSALYLCASSQTGESTDTQYFGPGTRLTVL.